The next 15 T cell receptor beta chains were all read from a single sample in a study of cytomegalovirus exposure and HLA in healthy donors. In the PCR, 60 Vbeta and 13 Jbeta primers were used. Clones were sequenced by immunoSEQ multiplex PCR, and TCRdb holds only the in-frame ones, with some missing. The sample records roughly 150,000 clones, 75% to 85% being singletons. Sequences were obtained from PBMCs. Receptors originate from a girl aged 2 to 10 in good health and CMV-seropositive.

This clone has a handful of counts. CDR3 protein: CASNHLSTQYF. For the CDR3, the DNA is TGTGCCAGCAACCATTTGAGTACGCAGTATTTT. The V gene is TRBV21-1, the J gene TRBJ2-3; the table's D call, TRBD2, was not checked against the DNA. TRBV21-1 is a pseudogene locus. The CDR3 consists of 11 residues.

CDR3 sequence: CASSLSWRGLAYQETQYF. In DNA form, the CDR3 reads TGCGCCAGCAGTTTGTCCTGGCGGGGCCTAGCGTACCAAGAGACCCAGTACTTC. The chain carries TRBV5-1 and TRBJ2-5; tentative D call: TRBD2 (6 bases). Germline V gene data show CDR1 as SGHRS and CDR2 as YFSETQ. Trimming shortened V by 5 bases and J by 0 bases, and 23 bases separated the two germline ends. This CDR3 has 18 amino acids.

The V and J genes are TRBV6-4 and TRBJ2-2; perhaps TRBD1 as D (6 bases). The CDR3 length is 14 residues. The V and J ends lost 6 bases and 1 base respectively, with 9 bases between them. The germline V gene encodes CDR1 MRHNA and CDR2 SNTAGT. CDR3 amino acids: CASRTDRNTGELFF. The CDR3, as DNA: TGTGCCAGCAGGACGGACAGGAACACCGGGGAGCTGTTTTTT.

A remark on this clone: A junction boundary mismatches the germline segment, possibly from a read error. The sample contains more than one DNA sequence encoding this CDR3. V is TRBV2 and J is TRBJ1-1; TRBD1 agrees at 7 bases. Per the germline V gene, CDR1 is SNHLY and CDR2 is FYNNEI. The CDR3 runs 15 residues. The CDR3 loop reads CASSNDRVMNTEAFF. The CDR3 DNA is TGTGCCAGCAGTAACGACAGGGTTATGAACACTGAGGCTTTCTTT.

Worth noting for this clone: The germline gene is not matched at one end of the junction; a read error may be the cause. The genes are TRBV28 and TRBJ2-7; possibly TRBD1 for D (5 bases). The germline CDR1 and CDR2 sequences are MDHEN and SYDVKM. CDR3 size: 12 residues. The DNA of the CDR3 is TGTGCCAGCAGTGTATGGGGCCGGGAGCAGTACTTC. Its translation is CASSVWGREQYF.

The V gene is TRBV10-3, the J gene TRBJ2-5; D uncertain. Looked up from germline, CDR1 is ENHRY and CDR2 is SYGVKD. The CDR3 extends over 14 amino acids. Trimming shortened V by 0 bases and J by 0 bases, and 5 bases separated the two germline ends. The CDR3 sequence: CAISESRDQETQYF. The DNA of the CDR3 is TGTGCCATCAGTGAGTCACGGGACCAAGAGACCCAGTACTTC.

This chain joins TRBV2 and TRBJ2-3, with unresolved D. Per the germline V gene, CDR1 is SNHLY and CDR2 is FYNNEI. The CDR3 is 14 amino acids. The germline V and J ends were trimmed by 6 bases and 11 bases, with 21 bases remaining between them. The CDR3 loop reads CASRPHSRLMRQYF. The CDR3 DNA reads as TGTGCCAGCAGACCTCACAGCAGGCTCATGAGGCAGTATTTT.

The chain carries TRBV5-8 and TRBJ1-1; D not resolved. The CDR3 has 17 residues. Trimming removed 1 base from V and 0 bases from J, with 16 bases in between. Looked up from germline, CDR1 is SGHTS and CDR2 is YDEGEE. CDR3 bases: TGTGCCAGCAGCTTGAGGGAGGGCCTAAGGGTGAACACTGAAGCTTTCTTT. Residues: CASSLREGLRVNTEAFF.

This rearrangement joins TRBV7-6 to TRBJ2-7; D not certain. CDR3 length equals 13 residues. Germline-derived CDR1 and CDR2 are SGHVS and FNYEAQ. The ends were cut back, 1 base at V and 1 base at J, with 5 bases in the middle. The CDR3 nucleotides are TGTGCCAGCAGCTTAGTTCAATCCTACGAGCAGTACTTC. Its protein is CASSLVQSYEQYF.

The CDR3 DNA is TGTGCCAGCAGCCAAGTGACAGGGGGCTCCTACGAGCAGTACTTC. Translation: CASSQVTGGSYEQYF. The chain uses TRBV4-2 and TRBJ2-7; 9 positions match TRBD1. V shed 1 base and J 0 bases; nucleotides not matched to a gene: 1. CDR1 and CDR2 (germline): LGHNA, YNFKEQ. This CDR3 has 15 amino acids.

The rearrangement uses TRBV30 and TRBJ1-5, with D possibly matching TRBD1 (6 bases). This CDR3 region has 13 residues. Trimming pared 3 bases from V and 2 bases from J, leaving 8 bases between. Germline values: CDR1 GTSNPN, CDR2 SVGIG (reference sequence). The CDR3 is CAWRQGGNQPQHF. The CDR3 DNA follows: TGTGCCTGGAGACAGGGAGGCAATCAGCCCCAGCATTTT.

The gene calls are TRBV30 and TRBJ1-3; no clear D. This CDR3 contains 12 residues. In germline, CDR1 is GTSNPN, CDR2 SVGIG (reference sequence). Trimming cost V 4 bases and J 8 bases, with 12 bases left between them. The CDR3 spells CAWTDNRYTIYF. CDR3 bases: TGTGCCTGGACCGACAATCGGTACACCATATATTTT.

The chain employs TRBV9 and TRBJ2-1, with 7 bases identical to TRBD2. Per the germline V gene, CDR1 is SGDLS and CDR2 is YYNGEE. The CDR3 has 14 residues. V lost 2 bases and J lost 7; bases outside the gene matches: 6. CDR3 nucleotides: TGTGCCAGCAGCGTCAGACTAGCTGGGAATGAGCAGTTCTTC. Its protein product is CASSVRLAGNEQFF. The full variable domain, in which reference TRBV9 and TRBJ2-1 provide the parts outside the CDR3, is DSGVTQTPKHLITATGQRVTLRCSPRSGDLSVYWYQQSLDQGLQFLIQYYNGEERAKGNILERFSAQQFPDLHSELNLSSLELGDSALYFCASSVRLAGNEQFFGPGTRLTVL.

CDR3 amino acids: CASSSSGRGTGELFF. In DNA, the CDR3 is TGTGCCAGCAGCTCTAGCGGGAGGGGCACCGGGGAGCTGTTTTTT. The J gene is TRBJ2-2, the V gene TRBV28, with 12 bases aligning to TRBD2. In germline, CDR1 is MDHEN, CDR2 SYDVKM. The CDR3 is 15 residues long. The trim removed 6 bases at V and 4 bases at J, leaving 3 bases unmatched.

This chain joins TRBV11-1 and TRBJ1-1; 8 bases match TRBD1. The length of the CDR3 is 15 residues. In germline, CDR1 is SGHAT, CDR2 FQDESV (reference sequence). Losses at the gene ends were 5 bases for V and 0 bases for J; bases not matched to a gene: 5. The chain's CDR3 is CASSPRQGLNTEAFF. The CDR3 DNA is TGTGCCAGCAGCCCTAGACAGGGGTTGAACACTGAAGCTTTCTTT.